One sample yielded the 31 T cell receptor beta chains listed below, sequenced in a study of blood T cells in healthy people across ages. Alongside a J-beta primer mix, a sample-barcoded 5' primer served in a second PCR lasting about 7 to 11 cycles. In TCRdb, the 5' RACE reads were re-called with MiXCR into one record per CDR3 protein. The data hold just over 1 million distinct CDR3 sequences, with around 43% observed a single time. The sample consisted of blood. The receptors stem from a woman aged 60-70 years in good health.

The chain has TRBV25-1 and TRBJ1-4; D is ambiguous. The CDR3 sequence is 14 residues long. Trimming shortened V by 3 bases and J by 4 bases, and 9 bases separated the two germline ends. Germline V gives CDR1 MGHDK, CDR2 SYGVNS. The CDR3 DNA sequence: TGTGCCAGCAGTGACCTACGGAATAATGAAAAACTGTTTTTT. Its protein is CASSDLRNNEKLFF.

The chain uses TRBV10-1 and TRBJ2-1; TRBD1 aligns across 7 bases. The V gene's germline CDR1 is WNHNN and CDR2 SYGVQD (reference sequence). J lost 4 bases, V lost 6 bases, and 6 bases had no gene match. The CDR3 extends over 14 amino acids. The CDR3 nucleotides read TGCGCCAGCAGGGAGCCGGGACAGTACAATGAGCAGTTCTTC. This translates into CASREPGQYNEQFF.

The chain's CDR3 is CASSIRGLAGMETQYF. CDR3 bases: TGTGCCAGTAGTATTCGGGGACTAGCGGGAATGGAGACCCAGTACTTC. The rearrangement uses TRBV19 and TRBJ2-5; 13 bases are a match to TRBD2. V lost 3 bases and J lost 5; bases outside the gene matches: 6. CDR1 is LNHDA, CDR2 SQIVND, per germline (reference sequence). The CDR3 covers 16 residues.

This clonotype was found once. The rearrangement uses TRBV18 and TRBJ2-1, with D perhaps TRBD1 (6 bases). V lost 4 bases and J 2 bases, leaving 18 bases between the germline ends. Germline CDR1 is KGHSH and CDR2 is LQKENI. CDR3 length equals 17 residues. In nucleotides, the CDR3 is TGTGCCAGCTCACAGAAGACGGGACAAGCAACCTACAATGAGCAGTTCTTC. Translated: CASSQKTGQATYNEQFF.

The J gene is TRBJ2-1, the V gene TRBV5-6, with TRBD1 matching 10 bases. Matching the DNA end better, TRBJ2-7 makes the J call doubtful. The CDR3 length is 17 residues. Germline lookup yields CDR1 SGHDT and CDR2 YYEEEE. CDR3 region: CASSPGQGGSTYNEQYF. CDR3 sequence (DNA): TGTGCCAGCAGCCCCGGACAGGGGGGAAGCACCTACAATGAGCAGTACTTC.

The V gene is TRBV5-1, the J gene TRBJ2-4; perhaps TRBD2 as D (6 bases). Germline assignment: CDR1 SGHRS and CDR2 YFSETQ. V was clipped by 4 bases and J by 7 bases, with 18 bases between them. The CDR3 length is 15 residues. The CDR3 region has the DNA TGCGCCAGCAGCCTTCCTGTCGGGAGTGGGAACATTCAGTACTTC. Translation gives CASSLPVGSGNIQYF.

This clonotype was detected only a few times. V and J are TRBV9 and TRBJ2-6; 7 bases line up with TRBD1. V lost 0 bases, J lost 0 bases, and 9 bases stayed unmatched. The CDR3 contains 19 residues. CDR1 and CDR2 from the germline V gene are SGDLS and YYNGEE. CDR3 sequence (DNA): TGTGCCAGCAGCGTAGGACGACAGGGTTTAGGCTCTGGGGCCAACGTCCTGACTTTC. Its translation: CASSVGRQGLGSGANVLTF.

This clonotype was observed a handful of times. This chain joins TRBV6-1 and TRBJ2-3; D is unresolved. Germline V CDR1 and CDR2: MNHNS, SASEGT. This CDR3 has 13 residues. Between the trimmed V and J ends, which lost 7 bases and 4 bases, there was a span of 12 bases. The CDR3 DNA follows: TGTGCCAGCATGCTTAGAGGAGCAGATACGCAGTATTTT. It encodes CASMLRGADTQYF.

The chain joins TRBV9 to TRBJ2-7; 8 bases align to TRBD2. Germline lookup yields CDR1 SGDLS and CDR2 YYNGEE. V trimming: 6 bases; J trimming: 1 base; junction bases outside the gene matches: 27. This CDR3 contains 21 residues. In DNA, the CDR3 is TGTGCCAGCACCTTCACCGGGGGCTGGTGCTTGACTAGCGCCCCTTCCTACGAGCAGTACTTC. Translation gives CASTFTGGWCLTSAPSYEQYF.

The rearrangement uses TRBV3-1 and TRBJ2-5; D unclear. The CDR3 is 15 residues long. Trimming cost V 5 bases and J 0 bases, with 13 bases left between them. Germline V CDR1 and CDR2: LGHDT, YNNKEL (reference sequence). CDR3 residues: CASSSRGEHQETQYF. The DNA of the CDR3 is TGTGCCAGCAGCTCCCGAGGAGAGCACCAAGAGACCCAGTACTTC.

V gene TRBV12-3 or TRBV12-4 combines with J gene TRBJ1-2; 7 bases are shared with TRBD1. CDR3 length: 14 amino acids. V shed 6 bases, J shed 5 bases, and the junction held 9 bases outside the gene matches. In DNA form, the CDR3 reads TGTGCCAGCAGCCCGAGACAGGGTGATTATGGCTACACCTTC. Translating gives CASSPRQGDYGYTF.

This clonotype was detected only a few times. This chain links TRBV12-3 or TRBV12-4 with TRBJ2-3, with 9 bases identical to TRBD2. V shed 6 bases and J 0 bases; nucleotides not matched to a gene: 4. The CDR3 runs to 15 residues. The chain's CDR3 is CASRVSGRSTDTQYF. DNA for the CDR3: TGTGCCAGCAGGGTTAGCGGGAGAAGCACAGATACGCAGTATTTT.

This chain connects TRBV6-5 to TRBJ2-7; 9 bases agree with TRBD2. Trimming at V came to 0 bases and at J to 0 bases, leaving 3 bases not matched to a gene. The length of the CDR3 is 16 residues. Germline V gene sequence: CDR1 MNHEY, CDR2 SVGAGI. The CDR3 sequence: CASSYSFSGSSYEQYF. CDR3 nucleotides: TGTGCCAGCAGTTACTCTTTTAGCGGGAGCTCCTACGAGCAGTACTTC.

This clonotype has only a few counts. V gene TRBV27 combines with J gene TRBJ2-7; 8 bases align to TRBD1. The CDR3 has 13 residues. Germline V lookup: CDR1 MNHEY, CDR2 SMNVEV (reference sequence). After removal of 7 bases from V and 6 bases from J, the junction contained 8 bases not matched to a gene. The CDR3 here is CASTQTGAIEQYF. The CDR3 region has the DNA TGTGCCAGCACGCAGACAGGGGCTATCGAGCAGTACTTC.

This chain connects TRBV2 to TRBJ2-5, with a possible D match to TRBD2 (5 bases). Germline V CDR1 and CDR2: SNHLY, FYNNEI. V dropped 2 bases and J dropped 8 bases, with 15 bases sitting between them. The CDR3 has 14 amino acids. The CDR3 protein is CASSERGSNPTQYF. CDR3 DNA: TGTGCCAGCAGTGAACGGGGTTCCAATCCCACCCAGTACTTC.

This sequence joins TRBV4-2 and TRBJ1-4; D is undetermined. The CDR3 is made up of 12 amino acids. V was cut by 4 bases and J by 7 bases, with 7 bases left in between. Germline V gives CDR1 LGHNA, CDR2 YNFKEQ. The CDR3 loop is CASSLSFEKLFF. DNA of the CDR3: TGTGCCAGCAGCCTATCGTTTGAAAAACTGTTTTTT.

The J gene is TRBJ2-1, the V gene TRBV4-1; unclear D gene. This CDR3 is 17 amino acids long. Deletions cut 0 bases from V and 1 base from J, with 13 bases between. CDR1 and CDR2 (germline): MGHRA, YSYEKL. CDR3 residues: CASSQDPEWASYNEQFF. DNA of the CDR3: TGCGCCAGCAGCCAAGATCCGGAGTGGGCTTCCTACAATGAGCAGTTCTTC.

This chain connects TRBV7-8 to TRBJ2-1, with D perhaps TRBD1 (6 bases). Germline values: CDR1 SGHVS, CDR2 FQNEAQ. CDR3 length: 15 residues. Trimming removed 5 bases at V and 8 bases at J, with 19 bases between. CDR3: CASSPGVPRTDEQFF. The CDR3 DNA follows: TGTGCCAGCAGCCCAGGGGTCCCTCGTACGGATGAGCAGTTCTTC.

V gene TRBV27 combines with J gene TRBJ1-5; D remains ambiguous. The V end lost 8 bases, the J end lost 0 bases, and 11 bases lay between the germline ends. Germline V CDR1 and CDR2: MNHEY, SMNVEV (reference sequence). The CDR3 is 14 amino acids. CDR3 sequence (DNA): TGTGCCAGCCTCGTCCATTATAGCAATCAGCCCCAGCATTTT. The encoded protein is CASLVHYSNQPQHF.

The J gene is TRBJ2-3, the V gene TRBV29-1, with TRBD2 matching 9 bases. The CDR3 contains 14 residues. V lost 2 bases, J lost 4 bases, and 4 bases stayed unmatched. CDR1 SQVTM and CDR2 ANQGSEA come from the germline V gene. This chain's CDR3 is CSVEPGLAADTQYF. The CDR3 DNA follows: TGCAGCGTTGAACCGGGACTAGCAGCAGATACGCAGTATTTT.

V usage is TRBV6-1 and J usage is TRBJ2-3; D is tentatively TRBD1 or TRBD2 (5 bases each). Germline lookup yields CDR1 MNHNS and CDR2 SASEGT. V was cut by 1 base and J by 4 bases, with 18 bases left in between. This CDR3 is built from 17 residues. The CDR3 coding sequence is TGTGCCAGCAGTGAAGAGAGGCCCGATCGGGGCCCAGATACGCAGTATTTT. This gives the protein CASSEERPDRGPDTQYF.

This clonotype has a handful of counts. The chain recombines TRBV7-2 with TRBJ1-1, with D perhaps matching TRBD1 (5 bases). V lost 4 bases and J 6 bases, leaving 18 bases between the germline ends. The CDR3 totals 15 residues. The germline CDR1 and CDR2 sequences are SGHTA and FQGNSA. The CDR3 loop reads CASSSGGWGKAEAFF. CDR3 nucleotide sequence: TGTGCCAGCAGCTCCGGTGGATGGGGCAAGGCTGAAGCTTTCTTT.

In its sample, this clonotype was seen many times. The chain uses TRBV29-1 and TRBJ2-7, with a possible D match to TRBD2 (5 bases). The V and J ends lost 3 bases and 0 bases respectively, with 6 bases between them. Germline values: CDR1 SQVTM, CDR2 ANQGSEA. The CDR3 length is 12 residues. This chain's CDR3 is CSVEGSSYEQYF. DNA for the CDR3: TGCAGCGTTGAGGGGAGCTCCTACGAGCAGTACTTC.

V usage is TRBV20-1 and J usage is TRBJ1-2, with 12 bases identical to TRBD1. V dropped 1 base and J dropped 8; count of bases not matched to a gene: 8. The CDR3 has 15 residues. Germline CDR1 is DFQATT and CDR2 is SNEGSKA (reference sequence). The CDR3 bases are TGCAGTGCTAGAGTTCCGGGACAGGGGGCAGGAGGCTACACCTTC. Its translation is CSARVPGQGAGGYTF.

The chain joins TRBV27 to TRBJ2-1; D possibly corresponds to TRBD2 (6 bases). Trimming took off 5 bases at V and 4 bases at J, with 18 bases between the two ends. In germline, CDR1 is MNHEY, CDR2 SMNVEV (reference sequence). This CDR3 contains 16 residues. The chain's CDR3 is CASSMGGDSFYNEQFF. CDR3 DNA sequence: TGTGCCAGCAGTATGGGGGGTGATTCTTTTTACAATGAGCAGTTCTTC.

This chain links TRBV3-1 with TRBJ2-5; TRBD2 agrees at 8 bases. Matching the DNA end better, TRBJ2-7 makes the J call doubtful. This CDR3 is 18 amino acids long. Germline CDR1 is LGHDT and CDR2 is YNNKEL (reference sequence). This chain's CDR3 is CASSQDLRAGRVSYEQYF. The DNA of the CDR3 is TGTGCCAGCAGCCAAGATCTGCGGGCCGGGAGGGTCTCTTACGAGCAGTACTTC.

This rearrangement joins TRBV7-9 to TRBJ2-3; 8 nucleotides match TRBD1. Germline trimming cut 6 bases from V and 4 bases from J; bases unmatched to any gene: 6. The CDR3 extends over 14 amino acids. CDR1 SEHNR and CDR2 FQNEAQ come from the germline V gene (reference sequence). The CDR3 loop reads CASRPQDRADTQYF. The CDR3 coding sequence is TGTGCCAGCAGACCCCAGGACAGGGCAGATACGCAGTATTTT.

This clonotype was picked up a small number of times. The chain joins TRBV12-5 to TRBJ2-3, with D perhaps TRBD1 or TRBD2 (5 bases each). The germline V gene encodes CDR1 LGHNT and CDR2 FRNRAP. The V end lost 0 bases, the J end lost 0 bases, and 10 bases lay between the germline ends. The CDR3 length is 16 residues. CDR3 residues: CASGLVIGTSTDTQYF. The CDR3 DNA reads TGTGCTAGTGGTTTGGTAATCGGGACCAGCACAGATACGCAGTATTTT.

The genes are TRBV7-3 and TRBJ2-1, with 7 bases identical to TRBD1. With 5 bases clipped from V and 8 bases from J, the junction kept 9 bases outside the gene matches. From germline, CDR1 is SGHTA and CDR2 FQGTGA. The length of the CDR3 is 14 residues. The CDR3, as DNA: TGTGCCAGCAGCCTGGTCGAGGGGGCGCATGAGCAGTTCTTC. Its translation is CASSLVEGAHEQFF.

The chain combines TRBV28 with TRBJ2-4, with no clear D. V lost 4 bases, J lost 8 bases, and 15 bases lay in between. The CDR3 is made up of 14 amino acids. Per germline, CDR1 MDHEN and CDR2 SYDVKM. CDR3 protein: CASSWFELSDIQYF. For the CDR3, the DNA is TGTGCCAGCAGTTGGTTCGAATTGTCGGACATTCAGTACTTC.

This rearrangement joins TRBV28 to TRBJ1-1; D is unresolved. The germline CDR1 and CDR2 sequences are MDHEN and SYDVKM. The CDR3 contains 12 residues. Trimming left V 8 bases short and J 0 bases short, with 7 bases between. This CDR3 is CASDGMNTEAFF. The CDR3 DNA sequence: TGTGCCAGCGACGGGATGAACACTGAAGCTTTCTTT.